These 5 T cell receptor beta chains originate from one sample sequenced in a study of blood T cells in healthy people across ages. A second PCR of about 7 to 11 cycles used a sample-barcoded 5' primer and a J-beta primer mix. TCRdb re-analysed the 5' RACE reads in MiXCR, keeping a single row per CDR3 protein. The sample consists of roughly 700,000 distinct CDR3 sequences, 25% of them appearing once. The same sample was also studied in work on T cells of mothers and their children.

The sequenced material came from blood. These receptors were collected from a boy between 10 and 17 years old in good health.

On this clonotype: At one end the junction does not follow the germline gene, possibly because of a read error. V usage is TRBV4-2 and J usage is TRBJ2-4; D is undetermined. The CDR3 has 15 amino acids. In germline, CDR1 is LGHNA, CDR2 YNFKEQ. CDR3 sequence (DNA): TGTGTCAGCAGCCAAGATAGGACAGCCAAAAACATTCAGTACTTC. This encodes CVSSQDRTAKNIQYF.

V gene TRBV7-2 combines with J gene TRBJ1-4; D is uncertain. Germline CDR1 SGHTA, CDR2 FQGNSA. The V gene lost 6 bases and the J gene lost 2 bases, with 10 bases spanning the gap. The CDR3 runs 14 residues. The CDR3 coding sequence is TGTGCCAGCAGTTCCTCTAGGACTAATGAAAAACTGTTTTTT. This sequence encodes CASSSSRTNEKLFF.

The chain couples TRBV15 to TRBJ1-3; D gene ambiguous. CDR1 is LNHNV, CDR2 YYDKDF, per germline (reference sequence). Deletions cut 2 bases from V and 0 bases from J, with 8 bases between. CDR3 size: 15 residues. This CDR3 reads CATSRQRNSGNTIYF. CDR3 bases: TGTGCCACCAGCAGACAACGGAACTCTGGAAACACCATATATTTT.

The chain is built from TRBV5-1 and TRBJ1-1, with a possible D match to TRBD1 (5 bases). Per the germline V gene, CDR1 is SGHRS and CDR2 is YFSETQ. This CDR3 comprises 16 residues. V shed 4 bases and J shed 4 bases, with 20 bases lying between them. The CDR3 loop reads CASSLGQGLWGTEAFF. In DNA, the CDR3 is TGCGCCAGCAGCCTAGGACAAGGCCTATGGGGCACTGAAGCTTTCTTT.

This clonotype was seen more than once but under ten times. The chain couples TRBV20-1 to TRBJ2-5; D not resolved. CDR3 size: 12 residues. Germline-derived CDR1 and CDR2 are DFQATT and SNEGSKA (reference sequence). V was cut by 7 bases and J by 5 bases, with 14 bases left in between. As DNA, the CDR3 is TGCAGTGGCACCCAGGCCGGGGAGACCCAGTACTTC. Protein product: CSGTQAGETQYF.